What follows describes a single T cell receptor (beta chain). Different DNA sequences within this sample yield the same CDR3. The data stem from a study of blood T cell repertoires in COVID-19. Study-level background: PBMCs, B-cell-depleted T cells, or T cells were the source of the cDNA or gDNA that made up the material.

Per the study methods: For nucleated cells, counts were estimated from reference gene primer amplification. Clones were read by immunoSEQ multiplex PCR, and TCRdb kept only the in-frame ones, dropping some. The DNA gave D and trimming, while V, J and clone size come from that table. The sample yields a few hundred thousand clones, more than 75% seen once. Recruitment covered under 25 US areas and drew participants whose ages spanned roughly 18 to 95 years. Cohorts were assigned according to the clinical history that participants reported. The CDR3 extends over 17 amino acids. V lost 1 base and J 2 bases, leaving 13 bases between the germline ends. Germline V gives CDR1 SGHRS, CDR2 YFSETQ.

Sequenced material: PBMCs or T cells enriched from blood (not recorded which). This clonotype was obtained from a woman aged 30 to 39 who had recovered from COVID-19. This chain links TRBV5-1 with TRBJ2-6; a possible D gene is TRBD2 (6 bases). The CDR3 protein is CASSLRLGGAGANVLTF. As DNA, the CDR3 is TGCGCCAGCAGCTTGCGGTTAGGAGGGGCTGGGGCCAACGTCCTGACTTTC.